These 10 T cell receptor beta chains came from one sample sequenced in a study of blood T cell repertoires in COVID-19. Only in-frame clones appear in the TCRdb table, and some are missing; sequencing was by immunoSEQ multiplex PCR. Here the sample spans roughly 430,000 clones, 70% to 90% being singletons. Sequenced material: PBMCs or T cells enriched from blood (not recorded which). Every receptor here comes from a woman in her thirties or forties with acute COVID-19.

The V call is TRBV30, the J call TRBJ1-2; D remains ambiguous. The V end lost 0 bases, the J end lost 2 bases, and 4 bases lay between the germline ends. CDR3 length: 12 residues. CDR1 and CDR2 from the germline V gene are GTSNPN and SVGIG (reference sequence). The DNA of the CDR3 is TGTGCCTGGAGTGTACGGAACTATGGCTACACCTTC. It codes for CAWSVRNYGYTF.

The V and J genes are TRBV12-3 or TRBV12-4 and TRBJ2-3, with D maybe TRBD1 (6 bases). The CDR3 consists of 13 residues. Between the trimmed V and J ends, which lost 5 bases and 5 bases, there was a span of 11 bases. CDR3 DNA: TGTGCCAGCAGTCACCAGGGGAGAGATACGCAGTATTTT. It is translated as CASSHQGRDTQYF.

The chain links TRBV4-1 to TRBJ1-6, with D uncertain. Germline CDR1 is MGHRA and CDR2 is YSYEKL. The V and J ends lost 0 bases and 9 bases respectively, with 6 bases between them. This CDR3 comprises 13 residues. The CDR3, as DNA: TGCGCCAGCAGCCAAGAGGTCGGTTCACCCCTCCACTTT. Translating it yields CASSQEVGSPLHF.

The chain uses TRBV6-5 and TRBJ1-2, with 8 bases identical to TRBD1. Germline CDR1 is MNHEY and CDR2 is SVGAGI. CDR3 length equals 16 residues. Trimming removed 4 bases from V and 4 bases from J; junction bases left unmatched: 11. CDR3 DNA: TGTGCCAGCAGTTTCGCAGGGGGCGAGGCTGCCTATGGCTACACCTTC. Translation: CASSFAGGEAAYGYTF.

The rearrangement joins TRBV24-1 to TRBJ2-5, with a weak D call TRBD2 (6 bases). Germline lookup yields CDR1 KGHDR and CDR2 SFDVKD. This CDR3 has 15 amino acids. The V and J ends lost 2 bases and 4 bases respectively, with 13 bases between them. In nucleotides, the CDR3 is TGTGCCACCAGTGATTGGAATAGCGGTGGAGAGACCCAGTACTTC. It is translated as CATSDWNSGGETQYF.

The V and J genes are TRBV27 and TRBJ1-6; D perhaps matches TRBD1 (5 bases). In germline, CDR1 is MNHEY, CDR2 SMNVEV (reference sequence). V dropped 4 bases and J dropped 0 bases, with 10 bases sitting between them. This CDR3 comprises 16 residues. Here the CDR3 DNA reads TGTGCCAGCAGTTCCGGGGGGATCTCCTATAATTCACCCCTCCACTTT. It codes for CASSSGGISYNSPLHF.

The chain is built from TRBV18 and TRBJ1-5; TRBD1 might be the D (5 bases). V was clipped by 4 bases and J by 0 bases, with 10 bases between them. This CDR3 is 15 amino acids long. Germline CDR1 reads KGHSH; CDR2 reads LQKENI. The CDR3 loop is CASSRQPHSNQPQHF. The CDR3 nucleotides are TGTGCCAGCTCACGACAGCCCCATAGCAATCAGCCCCAGCATTTT.

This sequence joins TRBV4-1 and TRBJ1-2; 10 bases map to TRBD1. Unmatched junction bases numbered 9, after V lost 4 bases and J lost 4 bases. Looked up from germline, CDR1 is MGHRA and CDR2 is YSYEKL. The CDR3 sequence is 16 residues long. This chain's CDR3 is CASSPHSGQGTYGYTF. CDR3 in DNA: TGCGCCAGCAGCCCGCATTCGGGACAGGGGACCTATGGCTACACCTTC.

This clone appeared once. The CDR3: CASRDRDSYNEQFF. The DNA of the CDR3 is TGTGCCAGTAGGGACCGGGACTCCTACAATGAGCAGTTCTTC. The V call is TRBV19, the J call TRBJ2-1; possibly TRBD2 for D (5 bases). The CDR3 sequence is 14 residues long. V gave up 6 bases and J gave up 0 bases, with 9 bases separating them. Germline V lookup: CDR1 LNHDA, CDR2 SQIVND (reference sequence).

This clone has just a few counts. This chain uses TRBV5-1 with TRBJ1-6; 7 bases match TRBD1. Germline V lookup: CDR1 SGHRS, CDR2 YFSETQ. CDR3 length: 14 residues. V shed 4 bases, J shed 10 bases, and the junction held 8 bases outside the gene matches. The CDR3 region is CASSLQTGNSPLHF. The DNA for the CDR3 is TGCGCCAGCAGCCTCCAGACAGGGAACTCACCCCTCCACTTT. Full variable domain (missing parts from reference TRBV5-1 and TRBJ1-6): KAGVTQTPRYLIKTRGQQVTLSCSPISGHRSVSWYQQTPGQGLQFLFEYFSETQRNKGNFPGRFSGRQFSNSRSEMNVSTLELGDSALYLCASSLQTGNSPLHFGNGTRLTVT.